Below are 3 T cell receptor beta chains sequenced from a single sample in a study of kidney transplant recipient with SARS-CoV-2 infection. TCRdb used MiXCR to reprocess the reads, holding one entry per CDR3 protein. The sample lists approximately 240,000 distinct CDR3 sequences, 25% to 35% seen once, with around 7.8% in the top ten. Here the sequenced sample was a blood sample, taken at baseline and between days 110 and 120 from a kidney transplant recipient. Every receptor here comes from a male patient aged 25-45 years who had COVID-19 and was a kidney transplant recipient. Some T cells could come from the graft donor.

V is TRBV5-5 and J is TRBJ1-2, with no clear D. This CDR3 is 16 amino acids long. V shed 7 bases and J shed 4 bases, with 23 bases lying between them. Germline V CDR1 and CDR2: SGHKS, YYEKEE (reference sequence). For the CDR3, the DNA is TGTGCCAGCGGTAAACGTGTCTCGCGAAAGACCTATGGCTACACCTTC. This sequence encodes CASGKRVSRKTYGYTF. The full variable domain, with the rest looked up from reference TRBV5-5 and TRBJ1-2, is DAGVTQSPTHLIKTRGQQVTLRCSPISGHKSVSWYQQVLGQGPQFIFQYYEKEERGRGNFPDRFSARQFPNYSSELNVNALLLGDSALYLCASGKRVSRKTYGYTFGSGTRLTVV.

Remarks on this clonotype: A much larger clone is a single base away; this may be a read error. The gene calls are TRBV20-1 and TRBJ1-6; D is unclear. Trimming cost V 6 bases and J 11 bases, with 8 bases left between them. There are 10 residues in the CDR3. The V gene's germline CDR1 is DFQATT and CDR2 SNEGSKA (reference sequence). The CDR3 loop reads CSATGPPLHF. CDR3 in DNA: TGCAGTGCGACGGGCCCACCCCTCCACTTT.

In this sample, this clonotype turned up many times. This rearrangement joins TRBV19 to TRBJ1-2; possibly TRBD1 for D (6 bases). Trimming removed 6 bases from V and 1 base from J, with 12 bases in between. Germline CDR1 LNHDA, CDR2 SQIVND (reference sequence). The CDR3 is 14 residues long. The CDR3 sequence is CASRPTDSNYGYTF. CDR3 in DNA: TGTGCCAGTAGGCCCACGGACAGTAACTATGGCTACACCTTC.